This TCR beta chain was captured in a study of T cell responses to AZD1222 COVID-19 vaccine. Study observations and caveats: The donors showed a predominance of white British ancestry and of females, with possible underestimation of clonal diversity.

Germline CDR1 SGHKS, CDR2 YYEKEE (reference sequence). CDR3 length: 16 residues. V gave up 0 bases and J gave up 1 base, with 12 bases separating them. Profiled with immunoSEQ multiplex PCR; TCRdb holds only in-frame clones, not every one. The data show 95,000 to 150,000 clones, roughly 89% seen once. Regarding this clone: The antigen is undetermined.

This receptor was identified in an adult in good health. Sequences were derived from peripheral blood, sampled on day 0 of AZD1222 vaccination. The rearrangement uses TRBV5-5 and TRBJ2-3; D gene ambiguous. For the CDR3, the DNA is TGTGCCAGCAGCTTGGGGGCCGTAGAAGGCACAGATACGCAGTATTTT. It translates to CASSLGAVEGTDTQYF. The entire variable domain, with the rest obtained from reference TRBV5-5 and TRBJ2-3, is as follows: DAGVTQSPTHLIKTRGQQVTLRCSPISGHKSVSWYQQVLGQGPQFIFQYYEKEERGRGNFPDRFSARQFPNYSSELNVNALLLGDSALYLCASSLGAVEGTDTQYFGPGTRLTVL.